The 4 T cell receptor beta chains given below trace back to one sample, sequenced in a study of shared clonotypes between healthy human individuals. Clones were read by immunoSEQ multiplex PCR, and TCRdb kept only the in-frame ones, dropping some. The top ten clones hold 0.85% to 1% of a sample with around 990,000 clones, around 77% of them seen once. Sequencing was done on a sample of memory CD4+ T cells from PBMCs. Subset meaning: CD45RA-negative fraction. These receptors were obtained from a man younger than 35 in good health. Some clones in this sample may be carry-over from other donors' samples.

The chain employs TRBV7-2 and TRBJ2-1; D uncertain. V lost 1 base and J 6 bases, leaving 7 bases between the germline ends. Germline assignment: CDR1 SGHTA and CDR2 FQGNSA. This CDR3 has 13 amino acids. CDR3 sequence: CASSLGRVNEQFF. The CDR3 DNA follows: TGTGCCAGCAGCTTAGGTAGGGTCAATGAGCAGTTCTTC.

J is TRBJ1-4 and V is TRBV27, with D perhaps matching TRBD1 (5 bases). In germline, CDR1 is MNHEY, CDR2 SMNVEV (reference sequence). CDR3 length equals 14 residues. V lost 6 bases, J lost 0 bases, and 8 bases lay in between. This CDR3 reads CASRTDATNEKLFF. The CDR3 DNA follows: TGTGCCAGCAGGACAGATGCAACTAATGAAAAACTGTTTTTT.

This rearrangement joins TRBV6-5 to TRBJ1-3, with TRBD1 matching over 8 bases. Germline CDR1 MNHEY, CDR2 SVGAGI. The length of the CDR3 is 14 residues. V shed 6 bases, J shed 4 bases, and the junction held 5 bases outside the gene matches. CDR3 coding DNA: TGTGCCAGCAGCGCGGACAGGGCCGGAAACACCATATATTTT. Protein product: CASSADRAGNTIYF.

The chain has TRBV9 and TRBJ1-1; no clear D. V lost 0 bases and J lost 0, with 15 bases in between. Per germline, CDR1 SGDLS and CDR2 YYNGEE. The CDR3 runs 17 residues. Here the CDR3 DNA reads TGTGCCAGCAGCGTAGTAATAGAGGCCAGAATGAACACTGAAGCTTTCTTT. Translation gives CASSVVIEARMNTEAFF.